This T cell receptor (beta chain) came from a study of CD8+CD57+ T cells in acquired aplastic anemia. Whole-study context: Sorted CD4+ and CD8+ cells gave an average of 3.2 ug of DNA.

This clonotype was detected only a few times. This CDR3 is 13 amino acids long. V was shortened by 5 bases and J by 9 bases, with 17 bases between the two germline ends. From germline, CDR1 is MGHDK and CDR2 SYGVNS. Investigators profiled TCR beta VDJ and CDR3 from genomic DNA template. Each CDR3 protein gets one entry after TCRdb re-called the reads with MiXCR. The sample carries fewer than 250,000 distinct CDR3 sequences, about 53% recorded once. Sequences were obtained from sorted CD4+, CD8+, or CD8+CD57+ T cells (not recorded which) from PBMCs. The receptor comes from a human donor in good health, serving as a control. The chain is built from TRBV25-1 and TRBJ2-7; no firm D call. The DNA of the CDR3 is TGTGCCAGCAGTTTCTCGGTGGGTAACGGGCAGTACTTC. Translation gives CASSFSVGNGQYF.